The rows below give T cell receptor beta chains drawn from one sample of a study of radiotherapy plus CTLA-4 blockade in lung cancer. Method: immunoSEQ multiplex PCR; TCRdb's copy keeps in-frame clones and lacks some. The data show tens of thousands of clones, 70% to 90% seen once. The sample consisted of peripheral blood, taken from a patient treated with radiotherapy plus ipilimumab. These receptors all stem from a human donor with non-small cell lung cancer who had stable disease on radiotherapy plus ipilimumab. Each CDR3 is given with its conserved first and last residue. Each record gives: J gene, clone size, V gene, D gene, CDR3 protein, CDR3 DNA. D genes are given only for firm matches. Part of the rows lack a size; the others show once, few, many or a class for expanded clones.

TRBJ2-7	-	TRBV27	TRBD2	CASSLLGGTYEQYF	TGTGCCAGCAGTTTACTGGGGGGGACCTACGAGCAGTACTTC
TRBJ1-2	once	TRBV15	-	CATSRDNYGYTF	TGTGCCACCAGCAGGGATAACTATGGCTACACCTTC
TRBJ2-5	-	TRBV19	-	CASSGQLQETQYF	TGTGCCAGTAGTGGACAGCTACAAGAGACCCAGTACTTC
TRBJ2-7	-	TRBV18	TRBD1	CASSHHRGQAYEQYF	TGTGCCAGCTCCCACCACAGGGGGCAAGCCTACGAGCAGTACTTC
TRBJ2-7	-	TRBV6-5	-	CASSYREGSTYEQYF	TGTGCCAGCAGTTATCGTGAAGGGTCGACCTACGAGCAGTACTTC
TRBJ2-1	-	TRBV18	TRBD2	CASSALAGATNEQFF	TGTGCCAGCTCAGCGCTAGCGGGAGCTACCAATGAGCAGTTCTTC
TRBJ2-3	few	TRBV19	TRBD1	CAISRQGASDTQYF	TGTGCCATCTCCCGACAGGGGGCCTCAGATACGCAGTATTTT
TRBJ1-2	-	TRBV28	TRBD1	CASSSPTGAKNYGYTF	TGTGCCAGCAGTTCTCCGACAGGGGCTAAGAACTATGGCTACACCTTC
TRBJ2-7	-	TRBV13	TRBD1	CASSFLGQGYEQYF	TGTGCCAGCAGCTTCCTGGGACAGGGCTACGAGCAGTACTTC
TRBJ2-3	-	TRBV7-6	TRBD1	CASSLGTGGGTDTQYF	TGTGCCAGCAGCCTAGGGACAGGGGGCGGGACAGATACGCAGTATTTT
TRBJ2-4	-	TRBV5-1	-	CASSLVSGARENIQYF	TGCGCCAGCAGCTTGGTGTCAGGGGCCCGTGAAAACATTCAGTACTTC
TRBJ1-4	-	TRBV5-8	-	CASSNGQVSREKLFF	TGTGCCAGCAGCAACGGTCAGGTCTCTCGAGAAAAACTGTTTTTT
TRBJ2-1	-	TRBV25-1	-	CASSDHAATGNEQFF	TGTGCCAGCAGTGATCACGCCGCGACTGGAAATGAGCAGTTCTTC
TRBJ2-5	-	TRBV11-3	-	CASSLGGDRSSTQYF	TGTGCCAGCAGCTTAGGGGGTGATAGGAGTTCGACCCAGTACTTC
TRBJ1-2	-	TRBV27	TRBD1	CASSLSRTGVGYTF	TGTGCCAGCAGTTTATCTAGGACAGGGGTTGGCTACACCTTC
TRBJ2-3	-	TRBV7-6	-	CASSFGGDTQYF	TGTGCCAGCAGCTTTGGGGGAGATACGCAGTATTTT
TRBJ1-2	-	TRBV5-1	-	CASSLDEIYGYTF	TGCGCCAGCAGCCTCGACGAGATCTATGGCTACACCTTC
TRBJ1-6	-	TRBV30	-	CAWSLGRGSPLHF	TGTGCCTGGAGTCTTGGGAGGGGGTCACCCCTTCACTTT
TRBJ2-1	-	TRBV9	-	CASSTDLSSYNEQFF	TGTGCCAGCAGCACGGACTTAAGCTCCTACAATGAGCAGTTCTTC
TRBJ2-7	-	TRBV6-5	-	CASSRGTAYEQYF	TGTGCCAGCAGTCGGGGAACCGCGTACGAGCAGTACTTC
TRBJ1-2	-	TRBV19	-	CASSIPAKGQTFNYGYTF	TGTGCCAGTAGTATCCCCGCCAAAGGACAGACGTTTAACTATGGCTACACCTTC
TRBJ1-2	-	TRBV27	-	CASSHRPAEGYTF	TGTGCCAGCAGTCATCGGCCCGCGGAGGGCTACACCTTC
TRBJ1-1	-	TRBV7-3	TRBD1	CASSSGQGAREAFF	TGTGCCAGCAGCTCCGGACAGGGGGCGCGAGAAGCTTTCTTT
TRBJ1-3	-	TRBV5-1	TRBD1	CASSKTGPNSGNTIYF	TGCGCCAGCAGCAAGACAGGGCCTAACTCTGGAAACACCATATATTTT
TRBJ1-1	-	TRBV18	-	CASSGTATGSTEAFF	TGTGCCAGCTCCGGGACGGCAACGGGTAGCACTGAAGCTTTCTTT
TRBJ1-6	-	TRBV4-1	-	CASSQVLRTNSPLHF	TGCGCCAGCAGCCAAGTTTTACGGACTAATTCACCCCTCCACTTT
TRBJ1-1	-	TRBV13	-	CASSLGLRPDRSNEAFF	TGTGCCAGCAGCTTAGGCCTACGTCCCGACAGGAGTAATGAAGCTTTCTTT
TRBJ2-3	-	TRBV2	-	CANSRTVNKDTQYF	TGTGCGAACAGCAGAACAGTAAATAAAGATACGCAGTATTTT
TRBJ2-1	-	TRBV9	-	CASSVEGGIHEQFF	TGTGCCAGCAGCGTAGAGGGGGGTATCCATGAGCAGTTCTTC
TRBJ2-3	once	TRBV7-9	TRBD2	CASSRRGEVDTQYF	TGTGCCAGCAGCCGACGGGGGGAGGTAGATACGCAGTATTTT
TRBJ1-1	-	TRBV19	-	CASSIYNDGGPEAFF	TGTGCCAGTAGTATTTACAATGACGGGGGACCTGAAGCTTTCTTT
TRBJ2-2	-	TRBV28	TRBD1	CATDRANTGELFF	TGTGCCACCGACAGGGCGAACACCGGGGAGCTGTTTTTT
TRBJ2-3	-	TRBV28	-	CASSYRETSTDTQYF	TGTGCCAGCAGTTACAGGGAAACTAGCACAGATACGCAGTATTTT
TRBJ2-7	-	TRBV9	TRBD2	CASSVGAGGHYEQYF	TGTGCCAGCAGCGTTGGAGCGGGAGGCCACTACGAGCAGTACTTC
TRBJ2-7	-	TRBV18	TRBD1	CASSPPGQGAYEQYF	TGTGCCAGCTCACCACCGGGACAGGGGGCCTACGAGCAGTACTTC
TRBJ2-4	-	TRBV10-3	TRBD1	CAIAPSGTGLGSMRIQYF	TGTGCCATCGCCCCTTCCGGGACAGGCCTGGGCTCAATGAGAATTCAGTACTTC
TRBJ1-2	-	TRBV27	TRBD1	CASSSQGAGDYGYTF	TGTGCCAGCAGTTCACAGGGGGCTGGTGACTATGGCTACACCTTC
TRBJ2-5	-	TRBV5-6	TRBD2	CASSLGGSGQETQYF	TGTGCCAGCAGCTTGGGAGGTAGCGGGCAAGAGACCCAGTACTTC
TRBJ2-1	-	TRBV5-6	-	CASSLVLAGSSYNEQFF	TGTGCCAGCAGCTTGGTGCTGGCCGGGTCGTCCTACAATGAGCAGTTCTTC
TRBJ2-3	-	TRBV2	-	CASSGQWGDTQYF	TGTGCCAGCAGTGGGCAGTGGGGCGATACGCAGTATTTT
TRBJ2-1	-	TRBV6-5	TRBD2	CASSYSTGGYNEQFF	TGTGCCAGCAGTTACTCGACGGGGGGCTACAATGAGCAGTTCTTC
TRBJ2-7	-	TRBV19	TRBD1	CASHGRQGAYEQYF	TGTGCCAGCCATGGGCGACAGGGGGCTTACGAGCAGTACTTC
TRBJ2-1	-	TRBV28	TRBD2	CASSLYGTSGRFNEQFF	TGTGCCAGCAGTTTATACGGGACTAGCGGGAGGTTTAATGAGCAGTTCTTC
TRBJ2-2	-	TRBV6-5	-	CASSEAYTGELFF	TGTGCCAGCAGTGAAGCATACACCGGGGAGCTGTTTTTT
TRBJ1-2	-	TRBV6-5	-	CASSPVGGYGYTF	TGTGCCAGCAGTCCGGTTGGGGGCTATGGCTACACCTTC
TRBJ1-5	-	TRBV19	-	CASRESGNNQPQHF	TGTGCCAGTAGGGAATCTGGGAACAATCAGCCCCAGCATTTT
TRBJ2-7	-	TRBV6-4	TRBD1	CASSEDGTGGYEQYF	TGTGCCAGCAGTGAAGATGGGACAGGGGGCTACGAGCAGTACTTC
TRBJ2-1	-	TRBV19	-	CASRLGHLYNEQFF	TGTGCCAGTAGGTTGGGACACCTCTACAATGAGCAGTTCTTC
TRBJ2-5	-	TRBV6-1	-	CASSEARRGETQYF	TGTGCCAGCAGTGAAGCGCGAAGGGGAGAGACCCAGTACTTC
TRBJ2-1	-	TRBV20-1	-	CSARDMYEQFF	TGCAGTGCTAGAGATATGTATGAGCAGTTCTTC
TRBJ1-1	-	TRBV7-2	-	CASSFRVGRNTEAFF	TGTGCCAGCAGCTTCCGTGTAGGGAGAAACACTGAAGCTTTCTTT
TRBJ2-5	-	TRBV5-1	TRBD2	CASSFGGGQETQYF	TGCGCCAGCAGCTTTGGGGGGGGACAAGAGACCCAGTACTTC